What follows are 2 T cell receptor beta chains derived from one specimen sequenced in a study of a mutant IDH1 vaccine in newly diagnosed glioma. The repertoire was sequenced with immunoSEQ multiplex PCR; TCRdb's copy has only in-frame clones and lacks some. The sample yields roughly 120,000 clones, about 80% seen once. Time point here: week 11, during vaccination. Vaccination used 300 ug of mutant IDH1 20-mer peptide per dose, with topical imiquimod. No antigen is known for these receptors. This specimen consisted of PBMCs, obtained from a glioma patient whose treatment included an IDH1 peptide vaccine. The receptors were sampled from a man aged 40-49 years with glioma.

Only one count was recorded for this clone. The chain uses TRBV19 and TRBJ2-1; 7 positions match TRBD2. Trimming removed 5 bases from V and 1 base from J; junction bases left unmatched: 8. The CDR3 has 16 residues. CDR1 and CDR2 from the germline V gene are LNHDA and SQIVND (reference sequence). CDR3 DNA sequence: TGTGCCAGTAGTTCCCTGAATAGCGGGTCCTACAATGAGCAGTTCTTC. This translates into CASSSLNSGSYNEQFF.

The chain couples TRBV5-5 to TRBJ1-5; D is perhaps TRBD1 (5 bases). The V end was cut by 0 bases, the J end by 1 base, with 8 bases between. This CDR3 is 15 amino acids long. Germline CDR1 is SGHKS and CDR2 is YYEKEE (reference sequence). The CDR3 nucleotides are TGTGCCAGCAGCTTGGTAGGGGCGAGCAATCAGCCCCAGCATTTT. As protein: CASSLVGASNQPQHF.